This T cell receptor (beta chain) was captured in a study of blood T cells in healthy people across ages. At the level of the study: Template-switching capture recovered about one barcoded beta molecule per two T cells. Study observations and caveats: Diversity estimates drawn from one million T cells were deemed underestimates. Long-lived donors had more naive CD4+ cells and higher diversity than aged donors. Naive T cell percentage showed a strong correlation with the diversity of TCR beta.

Details on this clonotype: Its antigen is unknown.

CDR3 length equals 13 residues. Trimming took off 5 bases at V and 1 base at J, with 9 bases between the two ends. The authors ran a second PCR of 7 to 11 cycles using a sample-barcoded 5' primer and a J-beta primer mix. MiXCR was run by TCRdb on the 5' RACE reads, yielding one entry per CDR3 protein. The table lists 800,000 to 900,000 distinct CDR3 sequences, less than 80% of them singletons. Material for sequencing was blood. The clonotype originates from a man aged 25 to 40 in good health. The chain carries TRBV12-3 or TRBV12-4 and TRBJ2-7; possibly TRBD2 for D (5 bases). As DNA, the CDR3 is TGTGCCAGCAGTGGGGAGAATTCCTACGAGCAGTACTTC. This encodes CASSGENSYEQYF.